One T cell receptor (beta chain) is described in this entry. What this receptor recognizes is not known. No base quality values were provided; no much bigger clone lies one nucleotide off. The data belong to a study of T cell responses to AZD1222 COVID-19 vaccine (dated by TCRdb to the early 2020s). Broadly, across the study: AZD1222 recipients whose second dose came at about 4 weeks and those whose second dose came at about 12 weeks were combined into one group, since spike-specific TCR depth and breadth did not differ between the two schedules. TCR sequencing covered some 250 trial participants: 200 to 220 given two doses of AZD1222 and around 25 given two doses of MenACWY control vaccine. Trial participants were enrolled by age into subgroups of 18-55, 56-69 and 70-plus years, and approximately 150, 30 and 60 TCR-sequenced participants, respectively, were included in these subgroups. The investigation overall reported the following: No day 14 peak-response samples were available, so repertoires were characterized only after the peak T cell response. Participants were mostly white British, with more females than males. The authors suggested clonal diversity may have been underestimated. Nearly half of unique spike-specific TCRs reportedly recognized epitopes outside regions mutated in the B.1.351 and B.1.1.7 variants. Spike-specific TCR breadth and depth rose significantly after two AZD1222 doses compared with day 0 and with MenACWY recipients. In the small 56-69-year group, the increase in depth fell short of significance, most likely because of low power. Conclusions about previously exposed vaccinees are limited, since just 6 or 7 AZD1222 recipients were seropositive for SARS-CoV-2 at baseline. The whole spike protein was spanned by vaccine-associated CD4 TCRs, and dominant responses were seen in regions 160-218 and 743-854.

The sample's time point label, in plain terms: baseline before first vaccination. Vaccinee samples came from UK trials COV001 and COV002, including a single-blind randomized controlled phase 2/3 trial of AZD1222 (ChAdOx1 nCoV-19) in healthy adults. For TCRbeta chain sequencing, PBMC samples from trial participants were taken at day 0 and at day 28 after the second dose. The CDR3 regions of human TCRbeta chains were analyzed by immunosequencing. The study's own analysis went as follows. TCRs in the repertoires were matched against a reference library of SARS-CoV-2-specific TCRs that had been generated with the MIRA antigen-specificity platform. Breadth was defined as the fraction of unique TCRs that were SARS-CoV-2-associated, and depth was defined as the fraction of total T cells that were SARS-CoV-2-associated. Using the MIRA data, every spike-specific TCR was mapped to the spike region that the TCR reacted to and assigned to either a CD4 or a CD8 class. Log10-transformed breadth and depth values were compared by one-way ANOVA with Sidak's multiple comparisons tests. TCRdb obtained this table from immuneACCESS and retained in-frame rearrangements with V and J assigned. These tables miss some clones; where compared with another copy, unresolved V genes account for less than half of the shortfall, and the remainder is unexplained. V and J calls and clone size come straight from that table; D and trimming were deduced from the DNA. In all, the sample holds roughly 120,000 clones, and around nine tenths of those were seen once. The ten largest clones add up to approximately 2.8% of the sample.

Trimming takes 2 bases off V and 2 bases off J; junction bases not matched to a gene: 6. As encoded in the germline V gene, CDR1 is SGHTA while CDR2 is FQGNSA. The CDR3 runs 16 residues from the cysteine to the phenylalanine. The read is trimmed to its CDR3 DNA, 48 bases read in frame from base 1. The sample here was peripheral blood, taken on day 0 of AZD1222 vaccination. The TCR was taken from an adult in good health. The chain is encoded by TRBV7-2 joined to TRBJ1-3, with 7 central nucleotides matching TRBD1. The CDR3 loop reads CASSLSGTDPGNTIYF. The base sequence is TGTGCCAGCAGCTTATCCGGGACAGACCCTGGAAACACCATATATTTT.